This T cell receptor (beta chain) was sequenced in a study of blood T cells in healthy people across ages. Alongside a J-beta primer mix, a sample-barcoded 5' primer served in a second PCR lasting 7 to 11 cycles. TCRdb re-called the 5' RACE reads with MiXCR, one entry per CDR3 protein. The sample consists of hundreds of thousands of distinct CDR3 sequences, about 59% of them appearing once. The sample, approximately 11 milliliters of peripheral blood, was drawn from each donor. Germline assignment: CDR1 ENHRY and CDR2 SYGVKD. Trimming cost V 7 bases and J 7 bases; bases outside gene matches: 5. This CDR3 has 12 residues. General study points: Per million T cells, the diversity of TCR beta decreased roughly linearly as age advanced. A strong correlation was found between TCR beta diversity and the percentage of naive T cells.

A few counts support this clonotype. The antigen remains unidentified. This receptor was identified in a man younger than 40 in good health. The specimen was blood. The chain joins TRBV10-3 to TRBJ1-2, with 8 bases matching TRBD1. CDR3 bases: TGTGCCATCACCGGACAGGGTTCTGGCTACACCTTC. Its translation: CAITGQGSGYTF.